This TCR beta chain was captured by sequencing in a study of T cells after posttransplantation cyclophosphamide. Busulfan-fludarabine conditioning, marrow transplant, and cyclophosphamide on days +3 and +4 were administered. TCRdb's table, derived via immunoSEQ multiplex PCR, lists solely in-frame clones and lacks some. The sample includes more than 4,000 clones, about 80% of them seen just once. The sample here was PBMCs, taken after allogeneic stem cell transplant with posttransplant cyclophosphamide. This sequence originates from a male patient aged 50 to 60 who received an allogeneic stem cell transplant from a related donor and was CMV-positive. Some T cells may originate from the graft donor.

Here the CDR3 reads CASSDAQGIHEQYF. CDR3 bases: TGTGCCAGCAGTGACGCACAGGGTATTCACGAGCAGTACTTC. This sequence joins TRBV6-5 and TRBJ2-7; D possibly corresponds to TRBD1 (6 bases). Germline V gene sequence: CDR1 MNHEY, CDR2 SVGAGI. Trimming removed 5 bases at V and 5 bases at J, with 16 bases between. This CDR3 comprises 14 residues.